The 8 T cell receptor beta chains given below trace back to one sample, sequenced in a study of response to subunit inactivated influenza vaccine. TCRdb re-analysed the RT-PCR reads in MiXCR, keeping a single row per CDR3 protein. Here the sample spans 630,000 or so distinct CDR3 sequences, about 15% being singletons. This specimen was PBMCs from blood, taken 11 to 12 days after vaccination. These receptors all stem from a man aged 50 or older who received an inactivated influenza vaccine.

The chain employs TRBV7-2 and TRBJ2-3; the match to TRBD2 covers 7 bases. CDR1 is SGHTA, CDR2 FQGNSA, per germline. There are 16 residues in the CDR3. Trimming at V came to 4 bases and at J to 7 bases, leaving 14 bases not matched to a gene. The CDR3 loop reads CASSSRMGGGANTQYF. CDR3 nucleotides: TGTGCCAGCAGCTCCCGGATGGGCGGGGGAGCGAATACGCAGTATTTT. Full variable domain (missing parts from reference TRBV7-2 and TRBJ2-3): GAGVSQSPSNKVTEKGKDVELRCDPISGHTALYWYRQSLGQGLEFLIYFQGNSAPDKSGLPSDRFSAERTGGSVSTLTIQRTQQEDSAVYLCASSSRMGGGANTQYFGPGTRLTVL.

In this sample, this clonotype turned up a few times. The V gene is TRBV7-8, the J gene TRBJ2-6; D gene ambiguous. There are 17 residues in the CDR3. Germline lookup yields CDR1 SGHVS and CDR2 FQNEAQ. Trimming took off 1 base at V and 0 bases at J, with 10 bases between the two ends. CDR3 in amino acids: CASSLDPLSSGANVLTF. The CDR3 coding sequence is TGTGCCAGCAGCTTAGACCCATTGAGCTCTGGGGCCAACGTCCTGACTTTC.

This clonotype was picked up a small number of times. This chain links TRBV15 with TRBJ2-2; a weak D match, TRBD2 (6 bases). V was clipped by 3 bases and J by 4 bases, with 12 bases between them. The CDR3 contains 15 residues. Germline V gene lookup returns CDR1 LNHNV and CDR2 YYDKDF (reference sequence). The CDR3 is CATSSSGVPTGELFF. In DNA form, the CDR3 reads TGTGCCACCAGCAGCTCGGGAGTTCCCACCGGGGAGCTGTTTTTT. The full variable domain, its missing parts supplied by reference TRBV15 and TRBJ2-2, is DAMVIQNPRYQVTQFGKPVTLSCSQTLNHNVMYWYQQKSSQAPKLLFHYYDKDFNNEADTPDNFQSRRPNTSFCFLDIRSPGLGDTAMYLCATSSSGVPTGELFFGEGSRLTVL.

The rearrangement uses TRBV29-1 and TRBJ2-7, with TRBD1 matching 12 bases. Germline values: CDR1 SQVTM, CDR2 ANQGSEA. Trimming at V came to 6 bases and at J to 2 bases, leaving 5 bases not matched to a gene. This CDR3 contains 14 residues. CDR3 nucleotides: TGCAGCGTCGGCCGGGACAGGGGGCCCTACGAGCAGTACTTC. Amino acid sequence: CSVGRDRGPYEQYF.

This clonotype was counted ten times or more. V and J are TRBV12-3 or TRBV12-4 and TRBJ1-1; 9 nucleotides line up with TRBD1. With V trimmed by 3 bases and J by 0 bases, 8 bases remained unmatched. The CDR3 loop spans 17 amino acids. This chain's CDR3 is CASSFWDRVPMNTEAFF. In DNA, the CDR3 is TGTGCCAGCAGTTTCTGGGACAGGGTTCCAATGAACACTGAAGCTTTCTTT.

This clonotype appeared many times. The chain carries TRBV3-1 and TRBJ2-6, with 7 bases fitting TRBD1. CDR1 and CDR2 (germline): LGHDT, YNNKEL (reference sequence). The CDR3 is made up of 18 amino acids. V was clipped by 2 bases and J by 4 bases; unmatched bases: 11. This CDR3 reads CASSQLTGYLAGANVLTF. The CDR3 DNA reads TGTGCCAGCAGCCAATTGACAGGGTACCTCGCAGGGGCCAACGTCCTGACTTTC.

V is TRBV6-2 or TRBV6-3 and J is TRBJ2-3, with D possibly TRBD2 on 7 matching bases. The V and J ends lost 5 bases and 7 bases respectively, with 16 bases between them. There are 14 residues in the CDR3. Germline CDR1 and CDR2: MNHEY and SVGEGT. The chain's CDR3 is CASSGGALSYTQYF. Written as DNA, the CDR3 is TGTGCCAGCAGTGGGGGGGCCCTGTCGTATACGCAGTATTTT.

The V call is TRBV4-1, the J call TRBJ2-7; the match to TRBD1 covers 9 bases. The germline CDR1 and CDR2 sequences are MGHRA and YSYEKL. The V segment lost 5 bases and the J segment 3 bases; nucleotides outside the gene matches: 14. The CDR3 consists of 17 residues. The CDR3 sequence: CASSTLIGTGGRYEQYF. In DNA form, the CDR3 reads TGCGCCAGCAGCACATTGATTGGTACAGGGGGCCGCTACGAGCAGTACTTC.